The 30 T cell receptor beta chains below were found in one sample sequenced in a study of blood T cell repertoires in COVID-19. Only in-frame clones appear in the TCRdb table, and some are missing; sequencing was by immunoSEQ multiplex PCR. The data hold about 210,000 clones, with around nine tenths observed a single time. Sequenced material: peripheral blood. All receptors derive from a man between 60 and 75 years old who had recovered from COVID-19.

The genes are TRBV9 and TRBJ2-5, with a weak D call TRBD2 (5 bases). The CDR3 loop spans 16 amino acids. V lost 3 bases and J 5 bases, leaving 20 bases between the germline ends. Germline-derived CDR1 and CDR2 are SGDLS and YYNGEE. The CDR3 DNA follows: TGTGCCAGCAGCGCGGGCCGGATAGCAGGCGGGGAGACCCAGTACTTC. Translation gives CASSAGRIAGGETQYF. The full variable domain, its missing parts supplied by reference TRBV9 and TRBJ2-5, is DSGVTQTPKHLITATGQRVTLRCSPRSGDLSVYWYQQSLDQGLQFLIQYYNGEERAKGNILERFSAQQFPDLHSELNLSSLELGDSALYFCASSAGRIAGGETQYFGPGTRLLVL.

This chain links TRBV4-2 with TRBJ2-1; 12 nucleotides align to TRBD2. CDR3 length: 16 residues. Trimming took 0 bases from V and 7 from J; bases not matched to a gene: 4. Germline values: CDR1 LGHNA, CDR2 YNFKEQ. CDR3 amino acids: CASSQDASGGANEQFF. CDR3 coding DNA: TGTGCCAGCAGCCAAGATGCTAGCGGGGGGGCAAATGAGCAGTTCTTC.

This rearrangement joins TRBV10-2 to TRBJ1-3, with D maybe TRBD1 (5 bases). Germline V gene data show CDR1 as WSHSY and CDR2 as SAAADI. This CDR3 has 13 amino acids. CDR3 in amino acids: CAAGGLSGNTIYF. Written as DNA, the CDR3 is TGCGCTGCCGGGGGACTCTCTGGAAACACCATATATTTT.

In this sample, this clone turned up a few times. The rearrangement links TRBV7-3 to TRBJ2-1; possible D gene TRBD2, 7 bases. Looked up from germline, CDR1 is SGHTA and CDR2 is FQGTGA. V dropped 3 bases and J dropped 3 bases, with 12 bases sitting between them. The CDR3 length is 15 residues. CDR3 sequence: CASSFGGRGYNEQFF. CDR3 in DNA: TGTGCCAGCAGCTTCGGGGGGCGAGGCTACAATGAGCAGTTCTTC. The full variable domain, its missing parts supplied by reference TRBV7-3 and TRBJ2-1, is GAGVSQTPSNKVTEKGKYVELRCDPISGHTALYWYRQSLGQGPEFLIYFQGTGAADDSGLPNDRFFAVRPEGSVSTLKIQRTERGDSAVYLCASSFGGRGYNEQFFGPGTRLTVL.

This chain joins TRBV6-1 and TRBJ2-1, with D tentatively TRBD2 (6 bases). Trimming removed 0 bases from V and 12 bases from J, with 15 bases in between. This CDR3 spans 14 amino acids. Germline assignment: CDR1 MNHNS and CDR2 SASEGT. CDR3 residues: CASSEATAGGAQFF. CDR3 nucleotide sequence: TGTGCCAGCAGTGAAGCGACGGCCGGAGGGGCGCAGTTCTTC.

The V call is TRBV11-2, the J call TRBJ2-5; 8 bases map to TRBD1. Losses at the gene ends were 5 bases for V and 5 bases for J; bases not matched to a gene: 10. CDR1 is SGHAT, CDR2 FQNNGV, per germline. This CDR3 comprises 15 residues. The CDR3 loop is CASSPPGTGGETQYF. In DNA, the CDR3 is TGTGCCAGCAGCCCCCCCGGCACAGGGGGGGAGACCCAGTACTTC.

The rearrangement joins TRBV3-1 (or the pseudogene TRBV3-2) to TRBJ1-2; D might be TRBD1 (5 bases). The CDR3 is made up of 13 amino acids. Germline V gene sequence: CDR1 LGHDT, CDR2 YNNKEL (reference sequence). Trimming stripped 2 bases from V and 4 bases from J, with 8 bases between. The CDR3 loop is CASSQTGPYGYTF. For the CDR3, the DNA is TGTGCCAGCAGCCAAACAGGACCCTATGGCTACACCTTC.

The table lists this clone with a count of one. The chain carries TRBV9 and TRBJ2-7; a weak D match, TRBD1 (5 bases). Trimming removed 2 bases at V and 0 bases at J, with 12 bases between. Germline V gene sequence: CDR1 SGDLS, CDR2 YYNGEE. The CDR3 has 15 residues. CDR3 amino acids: CASSVTGSASYEQYF. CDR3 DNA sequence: TGTGCCAGCAGCGTTACAGGCTCGGCCTCCTACGAGCAGTACTTC.

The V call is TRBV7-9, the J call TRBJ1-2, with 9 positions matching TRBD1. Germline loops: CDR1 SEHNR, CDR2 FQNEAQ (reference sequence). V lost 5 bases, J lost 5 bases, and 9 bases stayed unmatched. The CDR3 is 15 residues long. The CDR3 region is CASSPPGQGRYGYTF. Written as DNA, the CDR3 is TGTGCCAGCAGCCCTCCAGGACAGGGGAGGTATGGCTACACCTTC.

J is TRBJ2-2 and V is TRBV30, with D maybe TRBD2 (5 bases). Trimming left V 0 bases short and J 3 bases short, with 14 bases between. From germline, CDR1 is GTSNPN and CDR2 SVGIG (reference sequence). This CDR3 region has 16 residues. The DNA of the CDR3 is TGTGCCTGGAGTGTACGAGTGGGAGTAGACACCGGGGAGCTGTTTTTT. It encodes CAWSVRVGVDTGELFF.

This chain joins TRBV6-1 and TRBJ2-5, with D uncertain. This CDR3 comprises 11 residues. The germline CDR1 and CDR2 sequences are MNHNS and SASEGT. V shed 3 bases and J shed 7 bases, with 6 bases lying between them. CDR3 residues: CASSDSVTQYF. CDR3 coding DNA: TGTGCCAGCAGTGATTCGGTGACCCAGTACTTC.

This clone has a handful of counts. The CDR3 reads CASSHPGGNTIYF. CDR3 coding DNA: TGTGCCAGCAGCCACCCCGGAGGGAACACCATATATTTT. The chain couples TRBV14 to TRBJ1-3; no firm D call. This CDR3 is 13 amino acids long. The ends were cut back, 3 bases at V and 7 bases at J, with 10 bases in the middle. CDR1 SGHDN and CDR2 FVKESK come from the germline V gene.

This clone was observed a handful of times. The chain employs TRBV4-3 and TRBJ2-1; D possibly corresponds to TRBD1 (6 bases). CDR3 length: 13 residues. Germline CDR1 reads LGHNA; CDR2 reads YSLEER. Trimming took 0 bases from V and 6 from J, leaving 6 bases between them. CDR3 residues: CASSQEQGNEQFF. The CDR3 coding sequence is TGCGCCAGCAGCCAAGAACAGGGCAATGAGCAGTTCTTC.

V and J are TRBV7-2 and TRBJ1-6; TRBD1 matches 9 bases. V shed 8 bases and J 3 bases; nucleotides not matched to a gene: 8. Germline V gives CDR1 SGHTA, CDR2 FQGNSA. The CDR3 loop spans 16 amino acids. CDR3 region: CASGIPGQGYNSPLHF. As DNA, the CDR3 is TGTGCCAGCGGAATTCCGGGACAGGGCTATAATTCACCCCTCCACTTT.

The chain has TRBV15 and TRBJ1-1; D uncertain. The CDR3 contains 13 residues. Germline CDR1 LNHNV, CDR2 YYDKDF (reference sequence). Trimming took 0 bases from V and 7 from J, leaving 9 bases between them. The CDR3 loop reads CATSREPTGEAFF. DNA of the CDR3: TGTGCCACCAGCAGAGAGCCGACGGGTGAAGCTTTCTTT. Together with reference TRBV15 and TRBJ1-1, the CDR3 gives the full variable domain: DAMVIQNPRYQVTQFGKPVTLSCSQTLNHNVMYWYQQKSSQAPKLLFHYYDKDFNNEADTPDNFQSRRPNTSFCFLDIRSPGLGDTAMYLCATSREPTGEAFFGQGTRLTVV.

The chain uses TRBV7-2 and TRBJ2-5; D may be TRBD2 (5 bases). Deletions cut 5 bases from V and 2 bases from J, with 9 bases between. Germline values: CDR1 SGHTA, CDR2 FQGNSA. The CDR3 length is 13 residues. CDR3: CASSPGSQETQYF. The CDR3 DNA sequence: TGTGCCAGCAGCCCGGGGAGTCAAGAGACCCAGTACTTC.

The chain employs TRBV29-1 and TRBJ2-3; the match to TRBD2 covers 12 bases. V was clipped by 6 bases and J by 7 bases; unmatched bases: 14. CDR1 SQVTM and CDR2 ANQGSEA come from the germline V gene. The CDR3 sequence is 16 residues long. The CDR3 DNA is TGCAGCGTCCTTCCCTCCCTAGCGGGGGGGGGCAATACGCAGTATTTT. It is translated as CSVLPSLAGGGNTQYF.

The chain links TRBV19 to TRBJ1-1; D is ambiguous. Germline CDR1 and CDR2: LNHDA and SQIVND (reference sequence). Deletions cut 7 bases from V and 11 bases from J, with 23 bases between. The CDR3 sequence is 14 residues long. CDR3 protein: CASIDGGAEREAFF. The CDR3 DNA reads TGTGCCAGTATCGATGGCGGAGCGGAGCGGGAGGCTTTCTTT.

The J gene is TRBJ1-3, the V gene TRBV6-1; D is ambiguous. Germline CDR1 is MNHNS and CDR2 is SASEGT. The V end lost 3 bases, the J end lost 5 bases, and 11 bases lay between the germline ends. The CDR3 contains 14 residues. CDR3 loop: CASSDLERRNTIYF. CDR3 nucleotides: TGTGCCAGCAGTGATTTGGAGCGTCGAAACACCATATATTTT.

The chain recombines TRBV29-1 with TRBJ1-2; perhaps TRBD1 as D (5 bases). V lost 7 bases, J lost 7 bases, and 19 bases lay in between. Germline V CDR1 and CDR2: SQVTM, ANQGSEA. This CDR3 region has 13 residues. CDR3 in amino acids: CSAWTRIIGGYTF. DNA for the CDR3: TGCAGCGCTTGGACAAGGATCATCGGTGGCTACACCTTC. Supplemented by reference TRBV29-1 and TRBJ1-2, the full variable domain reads SAVISQKPSRDICQRGTSLTIQCQVDSQVTMMFWYRQQPGQSLTLIATANQGSEATYESGFVIDKFPISRPNLTFSTLTVSNMSPEDSSIYLCSAWTRIIGGYTFGSGTRLTVV.

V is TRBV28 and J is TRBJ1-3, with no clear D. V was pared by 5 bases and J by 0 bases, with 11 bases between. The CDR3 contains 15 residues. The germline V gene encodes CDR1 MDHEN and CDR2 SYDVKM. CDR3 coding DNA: TGTGCCAGCAGTGAAGCAGGAAACTCTGGAAACACCATATATTTT. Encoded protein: CASSEAGNSGNTIYF.

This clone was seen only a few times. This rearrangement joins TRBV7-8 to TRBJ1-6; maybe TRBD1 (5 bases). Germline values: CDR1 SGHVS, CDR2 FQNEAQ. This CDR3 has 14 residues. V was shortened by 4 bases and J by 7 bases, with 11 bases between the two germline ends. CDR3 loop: CASSSGQPNSPLHF. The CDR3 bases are TGTGCCAGCAGCTCTGGACAACCAAATTCACCCCTCCACTTT.

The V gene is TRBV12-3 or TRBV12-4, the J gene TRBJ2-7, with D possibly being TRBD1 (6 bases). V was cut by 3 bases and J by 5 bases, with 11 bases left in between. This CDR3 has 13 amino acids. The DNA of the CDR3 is TGTGCCAGCAGTTTTAGTGACAGGAACGAGCAGTACTTC. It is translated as CASSFSDRNEQYF.

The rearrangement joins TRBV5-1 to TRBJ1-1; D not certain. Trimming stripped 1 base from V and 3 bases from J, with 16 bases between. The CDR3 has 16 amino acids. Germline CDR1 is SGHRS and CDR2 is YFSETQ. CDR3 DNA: TGCGCCAGCAGCTTGTCGGCAGGTAGCGGGTACACTGAAGCTTTCTTT. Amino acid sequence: CASSLSAGSGYTEAFF.

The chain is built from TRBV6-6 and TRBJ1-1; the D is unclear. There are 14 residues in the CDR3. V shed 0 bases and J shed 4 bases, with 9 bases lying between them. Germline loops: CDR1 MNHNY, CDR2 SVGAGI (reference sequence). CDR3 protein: CASSYSQDITEAFF. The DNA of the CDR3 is TGTGCCAGCAGTTACTCGCAGGATATCACTGAAGCTTTCTTT.

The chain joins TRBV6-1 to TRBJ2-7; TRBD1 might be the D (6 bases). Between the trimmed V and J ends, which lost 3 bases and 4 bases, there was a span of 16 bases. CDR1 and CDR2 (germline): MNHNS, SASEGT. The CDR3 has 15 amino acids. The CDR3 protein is CASSDPGQTPYEQYF. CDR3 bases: TGTGCCAGCAGTGACCCTGGACAGACTCCGTACGAGCAGTACTTC.

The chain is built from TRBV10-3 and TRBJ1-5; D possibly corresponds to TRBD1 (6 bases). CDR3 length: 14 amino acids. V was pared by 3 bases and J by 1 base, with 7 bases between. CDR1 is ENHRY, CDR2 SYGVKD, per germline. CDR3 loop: CAISDGTSNQPQHF. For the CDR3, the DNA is TGTGCCATCAGTGACGGGACAAGCAATCAGCCCCAGCATTTT.

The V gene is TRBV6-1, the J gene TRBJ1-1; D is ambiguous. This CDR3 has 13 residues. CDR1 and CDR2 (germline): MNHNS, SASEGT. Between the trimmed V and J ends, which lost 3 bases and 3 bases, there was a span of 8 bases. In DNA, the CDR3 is TGTGCCAGCAGTGAGGCAGTTCACACTGAAGCTTTCTTT. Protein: CASSEAVHTEAFF.

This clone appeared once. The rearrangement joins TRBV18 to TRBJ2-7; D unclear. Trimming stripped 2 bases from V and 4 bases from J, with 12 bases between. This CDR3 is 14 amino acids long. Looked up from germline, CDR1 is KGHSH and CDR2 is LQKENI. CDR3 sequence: CASSPIVSAYEQYF. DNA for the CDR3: TGTGCCAGCTCACCAATCGTCAGTGCTTACGAGCAGTACTTC.

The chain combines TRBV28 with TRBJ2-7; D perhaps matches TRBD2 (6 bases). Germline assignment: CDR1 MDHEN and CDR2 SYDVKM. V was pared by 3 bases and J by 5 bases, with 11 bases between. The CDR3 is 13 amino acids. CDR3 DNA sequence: TGTGCCAGCAGTTTCGCGGGGAAGGACGAGCAGTACTTC. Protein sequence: CASSFAGKDEQYF.